The source of this T cell receptor (beta chain) is a study of blood T cell repertoires in COVID-19. For the study at large: Samples representing acute and convalescent COVID-19 were sourced from the United States, Italy and Spain. PBMCs, B-cell-depleted T cells, or T cells provided the cDNA or gDNA that made up the material.

Original handling: Reference gene primers were amplified, and this amplification served to estimate nucleated cell counts. The method was immunoSEQ multiplex PCR; TCRdb's version includes in-frame clones alone and lacks a portion of them. D and trimming come from the DNA, and the V and J calls and clone size come from that table. Here the sample spans about half a million clones, approximately 83% being singletons. Germline V gene lookup returns CDR1 MDHEN and CDR2 SYDVKM. The CDR3 is 14 amino acids. The ends were cut back, 7 bases at V and 5 bases at J, with 14 bases in the middle. The chain links TRBV28 to TRBJ1-4; D possibly corresponds to TRBD1 (6 bases). The clonotype was recovered from a human donor in a cohort sampled during active COVID-19. Sequencing input: peripheral blood. The CDR3 DNA sequence: TGTGCCAGCACCGTAGGACAGCTGAATGAAAAACTGTTTTTT. It specifies CASTVGQLNEKLFF. The full variable domain, in which reference TRBV28 and TRBJ1-4 provide the parts outside the CDR3, is DVKVTQSSRYLVKRTGEKVFLECVQDMDHENMFWYRQDPGLGLRLIYFSYDVKMKEKGDIPEGYSVSREKKERFSLILESASTNQTSMYLCASTVGQLNEKLFFGSGTQLSVL.